The present TCR beta chain was sequenced within a study of blood T cell repertoires in COVID-19. Turning to the study itself: The samples span acute and convalescent COVID-19 from the United States, Italy and Spain. From T cells, B-cell-depleted T cells, or PBMCs came the material, which was cDNA or gDNA.

In the study's own analysis: Reference gene primer amplification yielded estimated nucleated cell counts. The method was immunoSEQ multiplex PCR; TCRdb's version includes in-frame clones alone and lacks a portion of them. The V and J calls and clone size are taken from that table; D and trimming were inferred from the DNA. The sample carries 88,000 or so clones, 85% recorded once. Germline CDR1 SGHRS, CDR2 YFSETQ. The CDR3 sequence is 13 residues long. Trimming left V 2 bases short and J 6 bases short, with 12 bases between. This clone was observed a single time. The TCR comes from a man aged 55-75 years with acute or convalescent COVID-19. The source material was peripheral blood. J is TRBJ2-7 and V is TRBV5-1; tentatively, D is TRBD2 (6 bases). The CDR3 DNA sequence: TGCGCCAGCAGCTTTCGGAGGGAAGGCGAGCAGTACTTC. Its translation: CASSFRREGEQYF.